Here is one TCR beta chain with its context. Profiled with immunoSEQ multiplex PCR; TCRdb holds only in-frame clones, not every one. The profile shows about 500,000 clones, about 88% of them singletons. These data originate in a study of Ad26.COV2.S vaccination and SARS-CoV-2 variants. Germline lookup yields CDR1 MNHEY and CDR2 SMNVEV (reference sequence). The CDR3 spans 15 residues. The trim removed 3 bases at V and 7 bases at J, leaving 8 bases unmatched. Specified treatment: roughly 20 received Ad26.COV2.S at low or high dose, single or two shots; about 5 received placebo; per-sample allocation not given. The samples were gathered on day 63 after the first injection of vaccine or placebo.

The gene calls are TRBV27 and TRBJ2-1, with 8 bases matching TRBD1. Sample: peripheral blood, taken in a trial of Ad26.COV2.S vaccine versus placebo. This clonotype originated in a person aged 18-60 years who received the Ad26.COV2.S COVID-19 vaccine or a placebo. CDR3: CASSLVDRAENEQFF. The CDR3 region has the DNA TGTGCCAGCAGTTTGGTGGACAGGGCAGAAAATGAGCAGTTCTTC.